A single T cell receptor (beta chain) is shown here with its context. The antigen remains unidentified. The whole isolated RNA underwent reverse transcription, so sequencing captured expressed TCRB transcripts. Sequenced by immunoSEQ multiplex PCR; TCRdb stores in-frame clones only, minus some. This sample has about 350,000 clones, with about 19% found just once. The CDR3 is 15 amino acids. Trimming removed 3 bases at V and 2 bases at J, with 13 bases between. CDR1 and CDR2 from the germline V gene are LNHDA and SQIVND (reference sequence). This sample is drawn from a study of beta chain features in type 1 diabetes. Study results and caveats: Any role of HLA type in TCRB rearrangement remained unresolved here.

This receptor was identified in a woman between 18 and 29 years old in good health. The chain joins TRBV19 to TRBJ1-2; weak D call: TRBD1 (5 bases). Material: naive CD4+ T cells from blood. Here the CDR3 DNA reads TGTGCCAGTAGTATGGACCCCGGGGGAAACTATGGCTACACCTTC. Protein product: CASSMDPGGNYGYTF.